Listed here is a single TCR beta chain. This sample was taken from a study of technical replicates of blood from a few donors. Some clones are missing from TCRdb's copy, which holds only in-frame ones; the method was immunoSEQ multiplex PCR. This table has tens of thousands of clones, more than 85% appearing once. The CDR3 totals 16 residues. Germline trimming cut 1 base from V and 1 base from J; bases unmatched to any gene: 6. Germline assignment: CDR1 SGHKS and CDR2 YYEKEE (reference sequence). This clonotype was obtained from a human donor in good health. Some clones in this sample may be carry-over from other donors' samples. J is TRBJ1-1 and V is TRBV5-5, with 8 bases fitting TRBD1. The sample was PBMCs. CDR3 sequence: CASSLQQGGRNTEAFF. CDR3 bases: TGTGCCAGCAGCTTGCAACAGGGGGGCCGGAACACTGAAGCTTTCTTT.